This entry concerns a single T cell receptor beta chain. The source of the sample is a study of OX40 agonist ivuxolimab in advanced cancers. The data were produced by immunoSEQ multiplex PCR, yet TCRdb's version contains in-frame clones alone and is incomplete. In the table there are tens of thousands of clones, around 94% of which are singletons. This clonotype was sampled from an adult with an advanced solid tumor such as melanoma, head and neck, liver or kidney cancer. Sequences were derived from CD4+ or CD8+ T cells sorted from blood, sampled in a trial of the OX40 agonist ivuxolimab.

The CDR3 spells CASSLQGGNEQFF. CDR3 DNA: TGTGCCAGCAGCTTACAGGGGGGCAATGAGCAGTTCTTC. The V call is TRBV7-3, the J call TRBJ2-1, with D tentatively TRBD1 (7 bases). Germline loops: CDR1 SGHTA, CDR2 FQGTGA. The V and J ends lost 2 bases and 6 bases respectively, with 8 bases between them. This CDR3 contains 13 residues.